A single sample is the source of the 10 T cell receptor beta chains below, sequenced in a study of T cells in Graves' hyperthyroidism and ophthalmopathy. TCR beta CDR3 sequences were amplified from RNA transcripts. First-round RT-PCR targeting the TCR CDR3 was performed with the HTBI primer set. In TCRdb, the multiplex PCR reads were re-called with MiXCR into one record per CDR3 protein. The data hold fewer than 750,000 distinct CDR3 sequences, with about 15% observed a single time. The sequencing sample was made of blood. All receptors come from a woman between 45 and 60 years old with Graves' ophthalmopathy.

There are many counts of this clonotype. The rearrangement joins TRBV13 to TRBJ2-3; D is undetermined. Germline lookup yields CDR1 PRHDT and CDR2 FYEKMQ (reference sequence). The CDR3 covers 12 residues. The V end lost 4 bases, the J end lost 4 bases, and 6 bases lay between the germline ends. The CDR3 nucleotides read TGTGCCAGCAGCTCAAGGGCAGATACGCAGTATTTT. Its protein is CASSSRADTQYF.

CDR3 in amino acids: CASSPAVVGPEADTQYF. Written as DNA, the CDR3 is TGTGCCAGCAGCCCCGCGGTGGTAGGGCCTGAGGCAGATACGCAGTATTTT. The J gene is TRBJ2-3, the V gene TRBV7-9; D is unclear. This CDR3 spans 17 amino acids. Germline V lookup: CDR1 SEHNR, CDR2 FQNEAQ (reference sequence). The V and J ends lost 5 bases and 4 bases respectively, with 22 bases between them. Combining the CDR3 with reference TRBV7-9 and TRBJ2-3 gives the whole variable domain DTGVSQNPRHKITKRGQNVTFRCDPISEHNRLYWYRQTLGQGPEFLTYFQNEAQLEKSRLLSDRFSAERPKGSFSTLEIQRTEQGDSAMYLCASSPAVVGPEADTQYFGPGTRLTVL.

Of note for this clonotype: This sequence may be a read error, since a much larger clone differs from it by one base. J is TRBJ2-5 and V is TRBV24-1, with D possibly being TRBD1 (6 bases). Germline CDR1 and CDR2: KGHDR and SFDVKD. The CDR3 covers 18 residues. The CDR3 DNA reads TGTGCCATCAGTGATTTATCCACAGGGTCGCCCCCTCGAGAGACCCAGTACTTC. This encodes CAISDLSTGSPPRETQYF.

The chain links TRBV7-9 to TRBJ1-1; possible D gene TRBD1, 5 bases. The CDR3 has 15 amino acids. V lost 1 base to trimming and J lost 1 base, with 10 bases between them. Germline V gene data show CDR1 as SEHNR and CDR2 as FQNEAQ (reference sequence). CDR3 coding DNA: TGTGCCAGCAGCTTAGATCTGGGACGGAACACTGAAGCTTTCTTT. Translated, it gives CASSLDLGRNTEAFF.

This clonotype was seen ten or more times. The J gene is TRBJ2-1, the V gene TRBV7-3; 7 bases are a match to TRBD1. Germline V gene lookup returns CDR1 SGHTA and CDR2 FQGTGA. V was clipped by 5 bases and J by 9 bases; unmatched bases: 10. This CDR3 has 14 residues. The CDR3 loop reads CASSTLTGSSEQFF. In DNA form, the CDR3 reads TGTGCCAGCAGCACCTTGACAGGGTCCAGTGAGCAGTTCTTC.

This sequence joins TRBV2 and TRBJ2-3; D ambiguous. CDR1 and CDR2 from the germline V gene are SNHLY and FYNNEI. The V and J ends lost 2 bases and 3 bases respectively, with 12 bases between them. This CDR3 is built from 15 residues. The chain's CDR3 is CASSENRVGTDTQYF. CDR3 DNA sequence: TGTGCCAGCAGTGAAAATAGGGTAGGGACAGATACGCAGTATTTT.

The sample holds many counts of this clonotype. The chain is built from TRBV6-1 and TRBJ1-5; the D gene is possibly TRBD1 (5 bases). This CDR3 spans 16 amino acids. Germline lookup yields CDR1 MNHNS and CDR2 SASEGT. V was clipped by 6 bases and J by 2 bases, with 17 bases between them. DNA for the CDR3: TGTGCCAGCAGGCCCCCAGGGATCGAGGGCAATCAGCCCCAGCATTTT. It is translated as CASRPPGIEGNQPQHF.

This clonotype occurred many times. In DNA form, the CDR3 reads TGTGCCAGCAGCCACAGGACTATAGCCAAAAACATTCAGTACTTC. It translates to CASSHRTIAKNIQYF. The chain recombines TRBV3-2 with TRBJ2-4; the table's D call, TRBD2, has no DNA check behind it. TRBV3-2 is classified as a pseudogene. The CDR3 spans 15 residues.

On this clonotype itself: Possible read error: a much larger clone is one base away. As the CDR3 is not closed by the conserved phenylalanine or tryptophan, this likely results from a read error. The chain carries TRBV5-1 and TRBJ2-6; D gene ambiguous. CDR3 length equals 15 residues. V lost 0 bases and J 0 bases, leaving 4 bases between the germline ends. CDR1 SGHRS and CDR2 YFSETQ come from the germline V gene. The CDR3 here is CASSLATSGANVLTL. CDR3 in DNA: TGCGCCAGCAGCTTGGCCACCTCTGGGGCCAACGTCCTGACTCTC.

This clonotype was counted a single time. The chain is built from TRBV4-3 and TRBJ2-1, with D maybe TRBD1 (5 bases). Germline CDR1 reads LGHNA; CDR2 reads YSLEER. This CDR3 contains 13 residues. Trimming took 3 bases from V and 8 from J, leaving 11 bases between them. This chain's CDR3 is CASSQGPRYEQFF. CDR3 sequence (DNA): TGCGCCAGCAGCCAGGGGCCGCGCTATGAGCAGTTCTTC.